The next 25 T cell receptor beta chains were all read from a single sample in a study of T cell repertoires in cytomegalovirus infection. MiXCR was run by TCRdb on the reads, yielding one entry per CDR3 protein. Counted here are approximately 490,000 distinct CDR3 sequences, approximately 11% occurring once; the ten biggest clones make up roughly 10%. The sequenced sample was PBMCs. Source of these receptors: a human donor in good health (CMV status not recorded). Some clones in this sample may be carry-over from other donors' samples.

In this sample, this clonotype turned up many times. The rearrangement uses TRBV12-3 or TRBV12-4 and TRBJ1-2, with 12 nucleotides matching TRBD1. Trimming at V came to 5 bases and at J to 4 bases, leaving 5 bases not matched to a gene. The CDR3 loop spans 15 amino acids. CDR3 nucleotides: TGTGCCAGCAGTCTGGGGACAGGGGGCCGCTATGGCTACACCTTC. It codes for CASSLGTGGRYGYTF.

This clonotype was observed at least ten times. The chain combines TRBV7-9 with TRBJ2-3; the match to TRBD1 covers 10 bases. From germline, CDR1 is SEHNR and CDR2 FQNEAQ (reference sequence). With 3 bases clipped from V and 4 bases from J, the junction kept 16 bases outside the gene matches. The CDR3 has 19 residues. The CDR3 DNA sequence: TGTGCCAGCAGCTTTGCCCTGTGGTCCGGGACAGGGGATCCAGATACGCAGTATTTT. Its protein product is CASSFALWSGTGDPDTQYF.

This clonotype appeared many times. The V and J genes are TRBV7-2 and TRBJ2-5, with 13 bases aligning to TRBD2. V was clipped by 5 bases and J by 5 bases; unmatched bases: 11. The CDR3 consists of 17 residues. Germline V CDR1 and CDR2: SGHTA, FQGNSA. The CDR3 bases are TGTGCCAGCAGCCCACTCTTATCGACTAGCGGGAGGGAGACCCAGTACTTC. It encodes CASSPLLSTSGRETQYF. Looking up the rest from reference TRBV7-2 and TRBJ2-5 gives the full variable domain: GAGVSQSPSNKVTEKGKDVELRCDPISGHTALYWYRQSLGQGLEFLIYFQGNSAPDKSGLPSDRFSAERTGGSVSTLTIQRTQQEDSAVYLCASSPLLSTSGRETQYFGPGTRLLVL.

This clonotype was observed at least ten times. The chain recombines TRBV19 with TRBJ1-5; D gene uncertain. CDR3 length: 15 amino acids. Germline loops: CDR1 LNHDA, CDR2 SQIVND (reference sequence). The V end lost 2 bases, the J end lost 0 bases, and 8 bases lay between the germline ends. As DNA, the CDR3 is TGTGCCAGTAGTATAAATATGATTAGCAATCAGCCCCAGCATTTT. As protein: CASSINMISNQPQHF.

The sample holds a few counts of this clonotype. CDR3 nucleotide sequence: TGTGCCAGCAGTTTTCGGACAGGGGCGATGAACACTGAAGCTTTCTTT. Encoded protein: CASSFRTGAMNTEAFF. The chain recombines TRBV28 with TRBJ1-1; 9 nucleotides agree with TRBD1. This CDR3 region has 16 residues. CDR1 is MDHEN and CDR2 is SYDVKM in the germline V gene. The junction had 5 bases not matched to a gene; V was cut back by 3 bases and J by 0 bases. Looking up the rest from reference TRBV28 and TRBJ1-1 gives the full variable domain: DVKVTQSSRYLVKRTGEKVFLECVQDMDHENMFWYRQDPGLGLRLIYFSYDVKMKEKGDIPEGYSVSREKKERFSLILESASTNQTSMYLCASSFRTGAMNTEAFFGQGTRLTVV.

There are many counts of this clonotype. V gene TRBV24-1 combines with J gene TRBJ1-2; D gene uncertain. With 9 bases removed from V and 7 bases from J, the gap between germline ends came to 8 bases. CDR3 length equals 10 residues. Germline-derived CDR1 and CDR2 are KGHDR and SFDVKD. This chain's CDR3 is CATAGTGYTF. The CDR3 DNA reads as TGTGCCACCGCGGGAACTGGCTACACCTTC.

This clonotype was seen at least ten times. The chain uses TRBV7-2 and TRBJ1-4, with D perhaps matching TRBD1 (6 bases). V was trimmed by 6 bases and J by 11 bases, leaving 13 bases between them. This CDR3 is built from 12 residues. Germline V gene lookup returns CDR1 SGHTA and CDR2 FQGNSA. CDR3 DNA sequence: TGTGCCAGCAGTACCGACAGGCTCAAACTGTTTTTT. The encoded protein is CASSTDRLKLFF.

This clonotype was detected only a few times. V gene TRBV9 combines with J gene TRBJ1-2; D gene uncertain. Trimming shortened V by 4 bases and J by 8 bases, and 12 bases separated the two germline ends. Germline loops: CDR1 SGDLS, CDR2 YYNGEE. This CDR3 region has 12 residues. CDR3 nucleotide sequence: TGTGCCAGCAGCACTCCCCCAGGAGGCTACACCTTC. As protein: CASSTPPGGYTF.

This clonotype appeared many times. The chain recombines TRBV29-1 with TRBJ1-1; D perhaps matches TRBD1 (6 bases). V was pared by 6 bases and J by 1 base, with 12 bases between. The length of the CDR3 is 13 residues. Germline CDR1 and CDR2: SQVTM and ANQGSEA. Written as DNA, the CDR3 is TGCAGCGTCTACAGGGACGGGAACACTGAAGCTTTCTTT. Protein product: CSVYRDGNTEAFF.

Ten or more counts support this clonotype. V and J are TRBV29-1 and TRBJ2-7; 7 bases map to TRBD1. This CDR3 spans 14 amino acids. Per the germline V gene, CDR1 is SQVTM and CDR2 is ANQGSEA. The ends lost 7 bases at V and 4 bases at J; junction bases unmatched: 13. The CDR3 DNA reads as TGCAGCGCTCGAGACAGGGATAGGGAGTACGAGCAGTACTTC. Translated: CSARDRDREYEQYF.

This clonotype has ten or more counts. The chain joins TRBV7-8 to TRBJ2-1, with D perhaps being TRBD1 or TRBD2 (5 bases each). Germline lookup yields CDR1 SGHVS and CDR2 FQNEAQ. The CDR3 has 14 amino acids. The germline V and J ends were trimmed by 5 bases and 12 bases, with 20 bases remaining between them. The CDR3 sequence is CASSPGVRGRRQFF. CDR3 nucleotides: TGTGCCAGCAGCCCCGGAGTGAGGGGTAGGAGGCAGTTCTTC.

This clonotype has only a few counts. The chain is built from TRBV5-1 and TRBJ2-4, with D perhaps matching TRBD1 or TRBD2 (6 bases each). Germline values: CDR1 SGHRS, CDR2 YFSETQ. V was pared by 5 bases and J by 8 bases, with 23 bases between. CDR3 length: 16 residues. CDR3 sequence reads: CASSLTNREEFHIQYF. As DNA, the CDR3 is TGCGCCAGCAGTTTAACCAACAGGGAGGAATTCCACATTCAGTACTTC.

Only a few counts were recorded for this clonotype. The V and J genes are TRBV4-1 and TRBJ2-3, with 8 bases that match TRBD1. The CDR3 is 17 residues long. V shed 2 bases and J 1 base; nucleotides not matched to a gene: 8. Looked up from germline, CDR1 is MGHRA and CDR2 is YSYEKL. This CDR3 reads CASSQPLDRAGTDTQYF. The CDR3 DNA follows: TGCGCCAGCAGCCAACCTCTGGACAGGGCCGGCACAGATACGCAGTATTTT.

This clonotype was observed a handful of times. The DNA of the CDR3 is TGTGCCACCCGCCGGGGCAAGCGGAAGACCCAGTACTTC. As protein: CATRRGKRKTQYF. The V gene is TRBV6-5, the J gene TRBJ2-5, with D perhaps being TRBD1 or TRBD2 (5 bases each). The CDR3 consists of 13 residues. CDR1 and CDR2 from the germline V gene are MNHEY and SVGAGI. V was cut by 10 bases and J by 6 bases, with 18 bases left in between.

This clonotype was counted a few times. V is TRBV10-3 and J is TRBJ2-7; unclear D gene. The germline CDR1 and CDR2 sequences are ENHRY and SYGVKD. The CDR3 is 15 residues long. Trimming stripped 4 bases from V and 5 bases from J, with 18 bases between. CDR3 sequence (DNA): TGTGCCATCAGTGCTTGGACGGACCCCCCGGACGAGCAGTACTTC. Translating it yields CAISAWTDPPDEQYF.

This clonotype has a handful of counts. The junction departs from germline at one end; a sequencing error may be responsible. V is TRBV7-9 and J is TRBJ2-1; 10 nucleotides align to TRBD2. Germline CDR1 and CDR2: SEHNR and FQNEAQ (reference sequence). This CDR3 spans 15 amino acids. The chain's CDR3 is CASTLVLAGADEQFF. As DNA, the CDR3 is TGTGCCAGCACCTTAGTCCTAGCGGGGGCAGATGAGCAGTTCTTC.

This clonotype has only a few counts. The CDR3 DNA sequence: TGTGCCAGCAGCGCCCAAGCGGGGCGCCCCTACGAGCAGTACTTC. Its translation: CASSAQAGRPYEQYF. V and J are TRBV7-9 and TRBJ2-7; TRBD2 agrees at 7 bases. Germline CDR1 reads SEHNR; CDR2 reads FQNEAQ (reference sequence). This CDR3 comprises 15 residues. V was pared by 5 bases and J by 2 bases, with 9 bases of the junction left unmatched.

V is TRBV11-1 and J is TRBJ2-2, with 8 bases aligning to TRBD2. After removal of 5 bases from V and 7 bases from J, the junction contained 9 bases not matched to a gene. The V gene's germline CDR1 is SGHAT and CDR2 FQDESV (reference sequence). The CDR3 covers 15 residues. The CDR3 DNA reads as TGTGCCAGCAGCCTAACCGGGGGGGGCGACGGGGAGCTGTTTTTT. It translates to CASSLTGGGDGELFF.

This clonotype was counted at least ten times. This rearrangement joins TRBV27 to TRBJ1-1; 8 bases match TRBD1. Losses at the gene ends were 8 bases for V and 3 bases for J; bases not matched to a gene: 11. This CDR3 contains 15 residues. Per the germline V gene, CDR1 is MNHEY and CDR2 is SMNVEV (reference sequence). This chain's CDR3 is CASQPSTGVDTEAFF. The DNA for the CDR3 is TGTGCCAGCCAACCCTCGACAGGGGTGGACACTGAAGCTTTCTTT.

This clonotype was counted ten times or more. The genes are TRBV19 and TRBJ2-7, with D tentatively TRBD2 (5 bases). V dropped 2 bases and J dropped 0 bases, with 11 bases sitting between them. CDR3 size: 15 residues. From germline, CDR1 is LNHDA and CDR2 SQIVND (reference sequence). The CDR3 sequence is CASSIWTGSSYEQYF. The CDR3 nucleotides read TGTGCCAGTAGTATATGGACGGGGAGCTCCTACGAGCAGTACTTC.

This clonotype was recorded at least ten times. The rearrangement links TRBV7-8 to TRBJ2-5, with D perhaps matching TRBD1 or TRBD2 (5 bases each). V was pared by 5 bases and J by 5 bases, with 24 bases between. CDR3 size: 17 residues. CDR1 and CDR2 (germline): SGHVS, FQNEAQ. The CDR3 protein is CASSAGGWVRVPETQYF. CDR3 nucleotides: TGTGCCAGCAGCGCGGGCGGGTGGGTCAGGGTGCCCGAGACCCAGTACTTC.

The genes are TRBV2 and TRBJ2-1, with a weak D call TRBD2 (6 bases). The CDR3 runs 14 residues. The germline CDR1 and CDR2 sequences are SNHLY and FYNNEI. Trimming cost V 6 bases and J 2 bases, with 11 bases left between them. The CDR3 spells CASRGDSPYNEQFF. The CDR3 region has the DNA TGTGCCAGCAGGGGGGACTCCCCCTACAATGAGCAGTTCTTC.

This clonotype was found once. The rearrangement uses TRBV27 and TRBJ2-1, with 7 nucleotides matching TRBD2. CDR3 length equals 18 residues. CDR1 and CDR2 (germline): MNHEY, SMNVEV (reference sequence). J lost 10 bases, V lost 6 bases, and 24 bases had no gene match. The CDR3 nucleotides read TGTGCCAGCAGCCCGGGGGTAGTGGGAGGGTATCTCTCAGGGGAGCAGTTCTTC. Translation gives CASSPGVVGGYLSGEQFF.

In this sample, this clonotype turned up many times. The V and J genes are TRBV5-6 and TRBJ2-2; D not certain. V was clipped by 3 bases and J by 5 bases, with 11 bases between them. The CDR3 is made up of 14 amino acids. Germline V gene data show CDR1 as SGHDT and CDR2 as YYEEEE. The CDR3 bases are TGTGCCAGCAGCTGGACGAGTTCAACCGGGGAGCTGTTTTTT. This encodes CASSWTSSTGELFF.

The rearrangement uses TRBV6-6 and TRBJ2-7; the D gene could be TRBD1 or TRBD2 (5 bases each). Trimming took 7 bases from V and 6 from J, leaving 19 bases between them. CDR1 MNHNY and CDR2 SVGAGI come from the germline V gene (reference sequence). The CDR3 length is 14 residues. DNA for the CDR3: TGTGCCAGCACCCCCGGACTGGGACCGGTCGAGCAGTACTTC. Protein product: CASTPGLGPVEQYF.